This T cell receptor beta chain stems from a study of cytomegalovirus exposure and HLA in healthy donors. The protocol was immunoSEQ multiplex PCR, while the TCRdb copy is restricted to in-frame clones and leaves out a portion. Of roughly 130,000 clones listed, less than 90% are singletons. V gave up 5 bases and J gave up 5 bases; unmatched junction bases: 14. Per the germline V gene, CDR1 is SGHAT and CDR2 is FQNNGV. The CDR3 consists of 17 residues. The sequencing sample was made of PBMCs. The chain uses TRBV11-2 and TRBJ2-5; 10 bases map to TRBD2. The sequence was collected from a man aged 18 to 35 in good health and CMV-seronegative. CDR3 DNA: TGTGCCAGCAGCCTCCAGATGTTAGCGGGAGGACTGGAGACCCAGTACTTC. Protein: CASSLQMLAGGLETQYF.